The source of this T cell receptor beta chain is a study of cytomegalovirus exposure and HLA in healthy donors. The study's findings and limits: Confirmation in vitro established that three CMV-associated chains were specific for CMV antigens. One variant, a missense change in DCLRE1C, was linked in a later analysis to TCR beta V- and J-gene trimming. Most CMV-associated TCR beta chains were later found to appear HLA-restricted.

V dropped 2 bases and J dropped 2 bases, with 24 bases sitting between them. In germline, CDR1 is SEHNR, CDR2 FQNEAQ (reference sequence). There are 19 residues in the CDR3. The study ran its PCR with 60 Vbeta and 13 Jbeta primers. Per the original methods: It was a later analysis that counted roughly 79 million unique TCR beta chains, of which roughly 10 million were shared. Sequencing was performed with immunoSEQ multiplex PCR; in TCRdb, only in-frame clones are kept and a portion is missing. V, J and clone size derive from that table, while D and trimming were established from the DNA sequence. The data contain 80,000 or so clones, around 80% of them singletons. This clone has only a few counts. The antigen remains unidentified.

The chain couples TRBV7-9 to TRBJ1-2, with D possibly TRBD1 on 5 matching bases. Sequences were obtained from PBMCs. This TCR was sampled from a male donor in good health and CMV-seropositive. The CDR3 DNA sequence: TGTGCCAGCAGCTTAACCCGTTCACAACCTCGACAGATCAACTATGGCTACACCTTC. This sequence encodes CASSLTRSQPRQINYGYTF.